The 18 T cell receptor beta chains below were found in one sample sequenced in a study of spatial heterogeneity in lung cancer. Using its own MiXCR run on the 5' RACE reads, TCRdb lists one record per CDR3 protein. The sample yields over 9,500 distinct CDR3 sequences, about 3.5% seen once. As to time point: sample taken at primary tumor resection. No cells were sorted before sequencing. The whole RNA sequenced was extracted from tumor, nontumor lung or frozen PBMC. Sequencing used PBMCs, obtained at surgery. These receptor sequences come from a female donor with early-stage non-small cell lung cancer.

This clonotype has at least ten counts. In a library made to pick up alpha chains, this beta chain is a stray read with a size that means little. CDR3 residues: CSAGDRGVRETQYF. The CDR3 DNA sequence: TGCAGTGCTGGGGACAGGGGGGTGAGGGAGACCCAGTACTTC. The chain combines TRBV20-1 with TRBJ2-5; 11 bases line up with TRBD1. CDR1 is DFQATT, CDR2 SNEGSKA, per germline (reference sequence). With V trimmed by 5 bases and J by 5 bases, 7 bases remained unmatched. The CDR3 totals 14 residues.

This clonotype occurred many times. This beta chain turned up in a library designed for alpha chains; as an off-target read, its abundance says little. The chain recombines TRBV4-3 with TRBJ1-2; 9 nucleotides agree with TRBD1. The CDR3 runs 14 residues. V was pared by 1 base and J by 7 bases, with 4 bases of the junction left unmatched. Germline V gene sequence: CDR1 LGHNA, CDR2 YSLEER. The CDR3 loop is CASSQGGTGFGYTF. As DNA, the CDR3 is TGCGCCAGCAGCCAAGGAGGGACAGGGTTTGGCTACACCTTC.

In its sample, this clonotype was seen many times. This beta chain was picked up by a library intended for alpha chains and is off target, so its count carries little meaning. V is TRBV11-2 and J is TRBJ1-4; D not resolved. Germline CDR1 and CDR2: SGHAT and FQNNGV. This CDR3 contains 12 residues. The V end was cut by 5 bases, the J end by 7 bases, with 8 bases between. This chain's CDR3 is CASSLQGEKLFF. The CDR3 DNA sequence: TGTGCCAGCAGCCTGCAAGGTGAAAAACTGTTTTTT.

This clonotype has a count of ten or more. This beta chain turned up in a library designed for alpha chains; as an off-target read, its abundance says little. The rearrangement uses TRBV29-1 and TRBJ2-1; maybe TRBD1 (6 bases). The CDR3 contains 16 residues. Germline CDR1 reads SQVTM; CDR2 reads ANQGSEA. Trimming removed 2 bases at V and 0 bases at J, with 14 bases between. CDR3 bases: TGCAGCGTTGAATTTAAGACAGGACGCTCCTACAATGAGCAGTTCTTC. Protein: CSVEFKTGRSYNEQFF.

This clonotype was seen ten or more times. Being off target in a library aimed at alpha chains, this beta chain has a size of little meaning. This sequence joins TRBV15 and TRBJ2-2; D call uncertain. This CDR3 is 14 amino acids long. Germline V gives CDR1 LNHNV, CDR2 YYDKDF (reference sequence). V was shortened by 0 bases and J by 6 bases, with 8 bases between the two germline ends. The CDR3 reads CATSRDRLSGELFF. The CDR3 DNA reads as TGTGCCACCAGCAGAGATAGGCTATCCGGGGAGCTGTTTTTT.

This clonotype has at least ten counts. Because this beta chain is a stray read in a library intended to capture alpha chains, its abundance should not be given much weight. This chain connects TRBV6-2 or TRBV6-3 to TRBJ1-5; a possible D gene is TRBD1 (5 bases). CDR3 length: 16 residues. Trimming left V 2 bases short and J 6 bases short, with 17 bases between. Germline V gene data show CDR1 as MNHEY and CDR2 as SVGEGT. This CDR3 reads CASSYPTGLKGQPQHF. DNA for the CDR3: TGTGCCAGCAGTTACCCTACAGGACTCAAGGGTCAGCCCCAGCATTTT.

This clonotype was seen many times. One end of the junction varies from germline; a read error may be responsible. The library was built for alpha chains, so this beta chain is an off-target read and its size means little. The V gene is TRBV12-3 or TRBV12-4, the J gene TRBJ2-7; TRBD2 aligns across 8 bases. CDR3 length: 12 amino acids. The chain's CDR3 is CASSRGLAELSF. The CDR3 bases are TGTGCCAGCAGTCGCGGACTAGCCGAACTTAGTTTC.

This clonotype turned up a few times. This beta chain is a stray sequence in a library constructed for alpha chains; its clone size is not meaningful. The chain is built from TRBV7-9 and TRBJ2-3, with 9 bases lining up with TRBD1. This CDR3 region has 15 residues. Unmatched junction bases numbered 5, after V lost 5 bases and J lost 2 bases. Germline V gene data show CDR1 as SEHNR and CDR2 as FQNEAQ (reference sequence). CDR3 residues: CASSPGTGITDTQYF. The CDR3 coding sequence is TGTGCCAGCAGCCCGGGGACAGGGATCACAGATACGCAGTATTTT.

This clonotype was detected ten times or more. Because this beta chain is a stray read in a library intended to capture alpha chains, its abundance should not be given much weight. CDR3 residues: CASSARDSGSEQFF. The DNA of the CDR3 is TGTGCCAGCAGCGCCCGGGACTCTGGAAGTGAGCAGTTCTTC. The chain links TRBV9 to TRBJ2-1; a possible D gene is TRBD2 (6 bases). Between the trimmed V and J ends, which lost 3 bases and 9 bases, there was a span of 16 bases. The length of the CDR3 is 14 residues. Germline-derived CDR1 and CDR2 are SGDLS and YYNGEE.

This clonotype counts as medium-sized (0.01 to 0.1%). For a library built for alpha chains, this beta chain is a stray read; little rests on its size. The genes are TRBV29-1 and TRBJ2-7; 9 positions agree with TRBD1. Germline values: CDR1 SQVTM, CDR2 ANQGSEA. The V and J ends lost 6 bases and 5 bases, in that order; junction bases with no gene match: 8. This CDR3 has 13 amino acids. In DNA, the CDR3 is TGCAGCGTAACCCGGGACAGGGTTGACGAGCAGTACTTC. Translating it yields CSVTRDRVDEQYF.

This clonotype has at least ten counts. The library was designed around alpha chains, so this beta chain is a stray read whose abundance carries little weight. This chain links TRBV11-2 with TRBJ1-6; no reliable D call. Germline V lookup: CDR1 SGHAT, CDR2 FQNNGV. V lost 2 bases and J lost 6, with 8 bases in between. The CDR3 is 14 amino acids. CDR3 protein: CASSLLGSNSPLHF. The CDR3 DNA reads as TGTGCCAGCAGCTTATTAGGATCTAATTCACCCCTCCACTTT.

A note on this clonotype: Being off target in a library aimed at alpha chains, this beta chain has a size of little meaning. The chain carries TRBV5-6 and TRBJ2-2; perhaps TRBD2 as D (7 bases). Germline CDR1 and CDR2: SGHDT and YYEEEE. The V gene lost 4 bases and the J gene lost 2 bases, with 9 bases spanning the gap. This CDR3 has 14 residues. CDR3 protein: CASSRGGNTGELFF. DNA of the CDR3: TGTGCCAGCAGCAGGGGGGGAAACACCGGGGAGCTGTTTTTT. The variable domain in full, completed from reference TRBV5-6 and TRBJ2-2, reads DAGVTQSPTHLIKTRGQQVTLRCSPKSGHDTVSWYQQALGQGPQFIFQYYEEEERQRGNFPDRFSGHQFPNYSSELNVNALLLGDSALYLCASSRGGNTGELFFGEGSRLTVL.

This clonotype was counted many times. This beta chain is an unintended read in a library built for alpha chains; its size means little. The chain uses TRBV28 and TRBJ1-5; D remains unclear. V was shortened by 3 bases and J by 14 bases, with 14 bases between the two germline ends. Germline V gene lookup returns CDR1 MDHEN and CDR2 SYDVKM. The CDR3 is 12 residues long. The CDR3 sequence: CASSFGEDAEHF. DNA for the CDR3: TGTGCCAGCAGTTTTGGCGAAGACGCCGAGCATTTT.

This clonotype has at least ten counts. With the library built for alpha chains, this beta chain is off target and its frequency is not meaningful. The chain recombines TRBV5-4 with TRBJ2-1; D is unresolved. The germline gives CDR1 SGHNT, CDR2 YYREEE (reference sequence). The CDR3 totals 12 residues. Trimming removed 3 bases at V and 2 bases at J, with 3 bases between. The CDR3 coding sequence is TGTGCCAGCAGCTCCCCCTACAATGAGCAGTTCTTC. Residues: CASSSPYNEQFF.

This clonotype was observed many times. This beta chain is an unintended read in a library built for alpha chains; its size means little. The V gene is TRBV6-5, the J gene TRBJ2-2, with a possible D match to TRBD2 (5 bases). The CDR3 is made up of 13 amino acids. Germline values: CDR1 MNHEY, CDR2 SVGAGI. V lost 2 bases, J lost 5 bases, and 6 bases lay in between. The CDR3 sequence: CASSYPGTGELFF. The DNA of the CDR3 is TGTGCCAGCAGTTACCCGGGGACCGGGGAGCTGTTTTTT.

This clonotype was seen many times. This beta chain represents an off-target read in a library built for alpha chains; its size is of limited meaning. V gene TRBV5-4 combines with J gene TRBJ2-7, with D perhaps matching TRBD2 (5 bases). The V gene lost 2 bases and the J gene lost 0 bases, with 15 bases spanning the gap. CDR3 size: 16 residues. Germline V gene sequence: CDR1 SGHNT, CDR2 YYREEE (reference sequence). CDR3 in amino acids: CASSFAQPSGSYEQYF. The CDR3 DNA is TGTGCCAGCAGCTTCGCTCAACCCAGCGGCTCCTACGAGCAGTACTTC.

This clonotype was observed many times. The library was prepared for alpha chains; this beta chain is a stray read, so its frequency means little. The V and J genes are TRBV20-1 and TRBJ2-2, with TRBD2 matching 8 bases. V dropped 2 bases and J dropped 7; count of bases not matched to a gene: 6. The CDR3 spans 14 residues. Germline loops: CDR1 DFQATT, CDR2 SNEGSKA (reference sequence). CDR3 sequence (DNA): TGCAGTGCTAGACCGGGGGGGCCAAACGGGGAGCTGTTTTTT. Translated: CSARPGGPNGELFF.

In its sample, this clonotype was seen a few times. Within a library made for alpha chains, this beta chain is off target, and its count is uninformative. The rearrangement joins TRBV20-1 to TRBJ1-1; maybe TRBD1 (5 bases). The CDR3 loop spans 13 amino acids. Germline CDR1 reads DFQATT; CDR2 reads SNEGSKA (reference sequence). V was clipped by 0 bases and J by 5 bases, with 10 bases between them. DNA of the CDR3: TGCAGTGCTAGAGATCCCAGGGAAACTGAAGCTTTCTTT. Amino acid sequence: CSARDPRETEAFF.